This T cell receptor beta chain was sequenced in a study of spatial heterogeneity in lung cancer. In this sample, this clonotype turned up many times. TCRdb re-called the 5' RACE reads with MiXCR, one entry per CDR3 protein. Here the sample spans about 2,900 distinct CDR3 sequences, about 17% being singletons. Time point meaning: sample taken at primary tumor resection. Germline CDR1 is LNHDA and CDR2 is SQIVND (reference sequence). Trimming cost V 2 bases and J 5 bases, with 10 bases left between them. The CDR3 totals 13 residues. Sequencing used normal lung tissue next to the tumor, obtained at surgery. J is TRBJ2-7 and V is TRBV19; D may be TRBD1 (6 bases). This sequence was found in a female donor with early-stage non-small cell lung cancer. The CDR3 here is CASSISSGDEQYF. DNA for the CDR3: TGTGCCAGTAGTATATCGTCAGGGGACGAGCAGTACTTC. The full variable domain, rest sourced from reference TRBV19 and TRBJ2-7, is DGGITQSPKYLFRKEGQNVTLSCEQNLNHDAMYWYRQDPGQGLRLIYYSQIVNDFQKGDIAEGYSVSREKKESFPLTVTSAQKNPTAFYLCASSISSGDEQYFGPGTRLTVT.